Listed below are T cell receptor beta chains from one sample, sequenced in a study of shared clonotypes between healthy human individuals. The method was immunoSEQ multiplex PCR; TCRdb's version includes in-frame clones alone and lacks a portion of them. The top ten clones hold 0.5% to 0.6% of a sample with approximately 1,000,000 clones, approximately 80% of them seen once. What was sequenced was memory CD4+ T cells from PBMCs. The source of these receptors is a man between 18 and 35 years old in good health. Some clones in this sample may be carry-over from other donors' samples. CDR3s include the opening cysteine and the closing phenylalanine or tryptophan. D genes are given only for firm matches. Size is omitted from some rows. Given values are once, few, many or a class for expanded clones.

clone_size | d_call | j_call | v_call | cdr3_aa | cdr3_nt
many | TRBD2 | TRBJ2-3 | TRBV5-1 | CASSFSGLAGLERGTDTQYF | TGCGCCAGCAGCTTTTCAGGACTAGCGGGCCTCGAAAGAGGCACAGATACGCAGTATTTT
NA | NA | TRBJ2-7 | TRBV18 | CASSVTGSYEQYF | TGTGCCAGCTCAGTAACAGGGTCCTACGAGCAGTACTTC
NA | NA | TRBJ1-1 | TRBV5-1 | CASSTALNTEAFF | TGCGCCAGCAGCACAGCCCTGAACACTGAAGCTTTCTTT
NA | NA | TRBJ1-3 | TRBV9 | CASSVVGYPGTIYF | TGTGCCAGCAGCGTAGTGGGGTATCCGGGCACCATATATTTT
NA | NA | TRBJ2-1 | TRBV28 | CASSDNGVGSYNEQFF | TGTGCCAGCAGCGACAACGGTGTGGGATCCTACAATGAGCAGTTCTTC
NA | NA | TRBJ2-1 | TRBV28 | CASSLGGEGLNEQFF | TGTGCCAGCAGTTTGGGCGGTGAGGGTCTAAATGAGCAGTTCTTC
NA | TRBD2 | TRBJ2-1 | TRBV28 | CASSSIGLAANEQFF | TGTGCCAGCAGTTCTATCGGACTAGCGGCGAATGAGCAGTTCTTC
NA | TRBD1 | TRBJ2-7 | TRBV28 | CASSLRGRNLEQYF | TGTGCCAGCAGTTTGAGGGGGCGCAATCTCGAGCAGTACTTC
NA | NA | TRBJ2-1 | TRBV5-1 | CASSRTGIYNEQFF | TGCGCCAGCAGCCGTACCGGGATATACAATGAGCAGTTCTTC
NA | TRBD1 | TRBJ2-2 | TRBV5-1 | CASSTQGALGGELFF | TGCGCCAGCAGTACCCAGGGGGCGCTTGGCGGGGAGCTGTTTTTT
few | NA | TRBJ1-1 | TRBV30 | CAWSRTGALMNTEAFF | TGTGCCTGGAGTCGGACCGGGGCATTGATGAACACTGAAGCTTTCTTT
NA | TRBD1 | TRBJ2-3 | TRBV7-2 | CASTLGTGSDTQYF | TGTGCCAGCACCCTGGGGACAGGTTCAGATACGCAGTATTTT
NA | TRBD1 | TRBJ1-2 | TRBV7-8 | CASSLGARDSLYGYTF | TGTGCCAGCAGCTTGGGGGCCCGGGACAGCCTCTATGGCTACACCTTC
NA | NA | TRBJ2-7 | TRBV27 | CASSLGAEVWNEQYF | TGTGCCAGCAGTTTAGGGGCGGAGGTGTGGAACGAGCAGTACTTC
NA | NA | TRBJ2-3 | TRBV5-1 | CASSLGGRGTDTQYF | TGCGCCAGCAGCTTAGGTGGTCGGGGCACAGATACGCAGTATTTT
NA | NA | TRBJ2-2 | TRBV6-6 | CASSSDPTGELFF | TGTGCCAGCAGTTCCGACCCTACCGGGGAGCTGTTTTTT
NA | NA | TRBJ1-5 | TRBV4-3 | CASSQNSLADNQPQHF | TGCGCCAGCAGCCAAAATTCGTTGGCAGACAATCAGCCCCAGCATTTT
NA | TRBD1 | TRBJ1-1 | TRBV28 | CASSPGQGRAFF | TGTGCCAGCAGTCCCGGACAGGGAAGAGCTTTCTTT
NA | NA | TRBJ2-5 | TRBV4-2 | CASSQDRYGETQYF | TGTGCCAGCAGCCAAGATCGGTATGGGGAGACCCAGTACTTC
NA | TRBD2 | TRBJ2-2 | TRBV18 | CASSPRAGTGELFF | TGTGCCAGCTCACCACGAGCGGGAACCGGGGAGCTGTTTTTT
NA | NA | TRBJ2-7 | TRBV7-2 | CASSEGGTSSYEQYF | TGTGCCAGCAGCGAAGGTGGGACGAGCTCCTACGAGCAGTACTTC
NA | TRBD2 | TRBJ2-7 | TRBV11-2 | CASSSLRSGSRSYEQYF | TGTGCCAGCAGCTCCCTCCGGAGCGGGAGTCGCTCCTACGAGCAGTACTTC
few | TRBD2 | TRBJ2-3 | TRBV28 | CASTGLDVYQDTQYF | TGTGCCAGCACGGGACTAGACGTTTATCAAGATACGCAGTATTTT
many | TRBD1 | TRBJ1-1 | TRBV4-1 | CASRKGGAGGGTEAFF | TGCGCCAGCAGAAAGGGGGGGGCAGGGGGCGGCACTGAAGCTTTCTTT
NA | NA | TRBJ2-5 | TRBV5-4 | CASSLGVRVETQYF | TGTGCCAGCAGCTTGGGAGTCAGGGTTGAGACCCAGTACTTC
NA | NA | TRBJ1-2 | TRBV11-2 | CASSLGSGAGYGYTF | TGTGCCAGCAGCTTAGGGTCTGGAGCGGGCTATGGCTACACCTTC
NA | NA | TRBJ1-6 | TRBV28 | CASSGSLKSDSPLHF | TGTGCCAGCAGTGGATCACTCAAGTCGGATTCACCCCTCCACTTT
NA | NA | TRBJ1-2 | TRBV18 | CASSASANYGYTF | TGTGCCAGCTCAGCCTCCGCTAACTATGGCTACACCTTC
NA | TRBD1 | TRBJ1-4 | TRBV29-1 | CSVEGRGNEKLFF | TGCAGCGTTGAAGGCAGGGGGAATGAAAAACTGTTTTTT
NA | NA | TRBJ2-7 | TRBV10-3 | CAISETDRPYEQYF | TGTGCCATCAGTGAGACAGACAGGCCCTACGAGCAGTACTTC
once | NA | TRBJ2-7 | TRBV7-3 | CASSLTGGDVEGEQYF | TGTGCCAGCAGCTTAACCGGCGGTGACGTAGAGGGGGAGCAGTACTTC
NA | NA | TRBJ1-1 | TRBV29-1 | CSVGTEAFF | TGCAGCGTGGGGACTGAAGCTTTCTTT
NA | TRBD2 | TRBJ2-3 | TRBV11-2 | CASSPPGGRVTDTQYF | TGTGCCAGCAGCCCCCCGGGAGGGAGGGTGACAGATACGCAGTATTTT
once | TRBD2 | TRBJ2-7 | TRBV27 | CASSLSYAPSGSSEQYF | TGTGCCAGCAGTTTATCGTATGCGCCTAGCGGGAGTTCCGAGCAGTACTTC
NA | NA | TRBJ1-4 | TRBV10-3 | CAISDRPGEKLFF | TGTGCCATCAGTGATCGTCCGGGTGAAAAACTGTTTTTT
NA | NA | TRBJ2-7 | TRBV4-1 | CASSQGLQPRARVEQYF | TGCGCCAGCAGCCAGGGACTGCAGCCTCGAGCGCGGGTCGAGCAGTACTTC
NA | TRBD1 | TRBJ1-2 | TRBV2 | CAGNRQGYGYTF | TGTGCCGGCAACCGACAGGGCTATGGCTACACCTTC
NA | NA | TRBJ2-3 | TRBV4-1 | CASSRGNTDTQYF | TGCGCCAGCAGTCGGGGGAACACAGATACGCAGTATTTT
NA | NA | TRBJ2-7 | TRBV7-5 | CVRSGEDRDTPTYEQYF | TGTGTCAGAAGCGGGGAGGACCGGGACACTCCAACCTACGAGCAGTACTTC
NA | NA | TRBJ2-5 | TRBV6-5 | CASSYSRRTETQYF | TGTGCCAGCAGTTACTCTCGCAGAACCGAGACCCAGTACTTC
NA | TRBD1 | TRBJ1-1 | TRBV15 | CATSSGQGGNTEAFF | TGTGCCACCAGCAGCGGACAGGGGGGGAACACTGAAGCTTTCTTT